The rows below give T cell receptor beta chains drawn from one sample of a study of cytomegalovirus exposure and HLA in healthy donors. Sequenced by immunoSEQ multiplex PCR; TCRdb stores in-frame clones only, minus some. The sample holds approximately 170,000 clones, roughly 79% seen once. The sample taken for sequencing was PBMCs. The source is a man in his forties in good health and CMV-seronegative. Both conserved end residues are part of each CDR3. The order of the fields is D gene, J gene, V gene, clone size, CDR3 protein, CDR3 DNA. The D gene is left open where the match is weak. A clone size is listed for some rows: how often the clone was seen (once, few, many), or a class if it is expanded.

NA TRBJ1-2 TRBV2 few CASSEDRVIGYTF TGTGCCAGCAGTGAAGACAGGGTAATCGGCTACACCTTC
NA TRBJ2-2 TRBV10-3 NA CAISESGDTGELFF TGTGCCATCAGTGAGTCGGGCGACACCGGGGAGCTGTTTTTT
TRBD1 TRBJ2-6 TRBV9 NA CASSVRGSEANVLTF TGTGCCAGCAGCGTCAGGGGGTCGGAGGCCAACGTCCTGACTTTC
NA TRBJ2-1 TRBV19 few CASSMAVSSYNEQFF TGTGCCAGTAGTATGGCGGTTAGCTCCTACAATGAGCAGTTCTTC
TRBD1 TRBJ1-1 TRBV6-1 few CASRTGSNTEAFF TGTGCCAGCAGGACAGGGTCGAACACTGAAGCTTTCTTT
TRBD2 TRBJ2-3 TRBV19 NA CASTPVAGVADTQYF TGTGCCAGTACCCCCGTCGCGGGAGTGGCAGATACGCAGTATTTT
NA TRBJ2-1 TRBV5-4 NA CASRSVPSSYNEQFF TGTGCCAGCAGGTCGGTTCCTAGCTCCTACAATGAGCAGTTCTTC
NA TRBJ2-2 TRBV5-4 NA CASSSDFHTGELFF TGTGCCAGCAGCTCGGACTTCCACACCGGGGAGCTGTTTTTT
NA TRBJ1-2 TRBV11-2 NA CASSLVPGLSNYGYTF TGTGCCAGCAGCTTAGTCCCCGGACTGTCTAACTATGGCTACACCTTC
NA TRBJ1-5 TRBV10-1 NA CASSESTEPQHF TGCGCCAGCAGTGAGTCAACTGAGCCCCAGCATTTT
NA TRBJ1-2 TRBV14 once CASSPVRNYGYTF TGTGCCAGCAGCCCCGTCAGGAACTATGGCTACACCTTC
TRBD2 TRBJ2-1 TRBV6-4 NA CASSESGSGEQFF TGTGCCAGCAGTGAAAGCGGGAGTGGTGAGCAGTTCTTC
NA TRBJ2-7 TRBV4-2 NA CASSHESSNEQYF TGTGCCAGCAGCCACGAGAGTTCCAACGAGCAGTACTTC
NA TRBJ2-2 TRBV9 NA CASSVAYGSDTGELFF TGTGCCAGCAGCGTAGCTTACGGTAGCGACACCGGGGAGCTGTTTTTT
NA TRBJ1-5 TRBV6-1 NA CASSDSRSGQPQHF TGTGCCAGCAGTGATTCCCGATCGGGTCAGCCCCAGCATTTT
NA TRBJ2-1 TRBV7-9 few CASSQLNLLAGEQFF TGTGCCAGCAGTCAACTTAACCTTCTAGCTGGTGAGCAGTTCTTC
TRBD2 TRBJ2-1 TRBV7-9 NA CSSSLTSANEQFF TGTTCCAGCAGCTTGACTAGCGCTAATGAGCAGTTCTTC
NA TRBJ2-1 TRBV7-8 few CASSFILAFKGSYNEQFF TGTGCCAGCAGCTTTATCCTAGCCTTCAAGGGTTCCTACAATGAGCAGTTCTTC
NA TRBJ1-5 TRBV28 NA CASSLRGYQPQHF TGTGCCAGCAGTTTACGAGGATATCAGCCCCAGCATTTT
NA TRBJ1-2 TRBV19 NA CASSIQRSLDGYTF TGTGCCAGTAGTATCCAGAGGTCCCTCGATGGCTACACCTTC
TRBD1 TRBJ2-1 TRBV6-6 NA CASSSPDRAVDNEQFF TGTGCCAGCAGTTCGCCGGACAGGGCCGTCGACAATGAGCAGTTCTTC
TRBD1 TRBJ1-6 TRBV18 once CASSPGGFNSPLHF TGTGCCAGCTCTCCAGGGGGCTTTAATTCACCCCTCCACTTT
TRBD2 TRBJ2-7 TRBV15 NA CATSRRREWEQYF TGTGCCACCAGCAGGAGGCGGGAGTGGGAGCAGTACTTC
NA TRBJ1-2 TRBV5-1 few CASSLSQGLYGYTF TGCGCCAGCAGCTTATCACAGGGCCTCTATGGCTACACCTTC
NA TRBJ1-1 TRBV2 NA CASTEVKNTEAFF TGTGCCAGCACCGAGGTGAAGAACACTGAAGCTTTCTTT
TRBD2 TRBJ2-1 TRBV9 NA CASNEGGLYNEQFF TGTGCCAGCAACGAGGGAGGGTTATACAATGAGCAGTTCTTC
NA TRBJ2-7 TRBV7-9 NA CSSSLGTSAYEQYF TGTTCCAGCAGCCTCGGGACAAGCGCCTACGAGCAGTACTTC
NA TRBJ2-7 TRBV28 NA CASSLSTHEQYF TGTGCCAGCAGTTTAAGCACCCACGAGCAGTACTTC
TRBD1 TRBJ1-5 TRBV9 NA CASSPRSVTGGAGQPQHF TGTGCCAGCAGCCCTCGGTCCGTAACAGGGGGCGCGGGGCAGCCCCAGCATTTT
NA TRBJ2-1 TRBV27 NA CASSLLSQWEQFF TGTGCCAGCAGTCTTTTGTCACAATGGGAGCAGTTCTTC
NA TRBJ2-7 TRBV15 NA CATSRERRGEQYF TGTGCCACCAGCAGAGAGCGGAGGGGCGAGCAGTACTTC
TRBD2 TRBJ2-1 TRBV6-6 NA CASGTSGSYEQFF TGTGCCAGTGGGACTAGCGGGAGCTATGAGCAGTTCTTC